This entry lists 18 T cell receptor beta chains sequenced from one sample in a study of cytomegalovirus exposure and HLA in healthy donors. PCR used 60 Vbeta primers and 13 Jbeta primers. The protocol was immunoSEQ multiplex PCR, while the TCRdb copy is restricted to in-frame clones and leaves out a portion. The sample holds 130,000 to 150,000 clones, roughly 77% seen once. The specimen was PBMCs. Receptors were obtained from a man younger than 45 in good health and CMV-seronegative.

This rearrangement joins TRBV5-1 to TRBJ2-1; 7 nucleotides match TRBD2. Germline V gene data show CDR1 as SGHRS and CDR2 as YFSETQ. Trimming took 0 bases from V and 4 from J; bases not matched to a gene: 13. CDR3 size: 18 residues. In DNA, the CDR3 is TGCGCCAGCAGCTTGGAGAGACGGGCGGGGGTTGAGTACAATGAGCAGTTCTTC. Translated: CASSLERRAGVEYNEQFF.

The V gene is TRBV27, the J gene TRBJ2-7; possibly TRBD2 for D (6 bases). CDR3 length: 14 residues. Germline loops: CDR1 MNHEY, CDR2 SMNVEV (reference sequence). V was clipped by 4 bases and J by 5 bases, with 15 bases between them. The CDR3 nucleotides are TGTGCCAGCAGTTCCAGGGTCGGGAGCCACGAGCAGTACTTC. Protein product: CASSSRVGSHEQYF.

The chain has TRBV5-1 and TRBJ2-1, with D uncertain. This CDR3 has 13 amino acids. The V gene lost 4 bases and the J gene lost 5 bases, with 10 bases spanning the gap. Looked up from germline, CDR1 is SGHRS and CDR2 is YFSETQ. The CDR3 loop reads CASSPDINNEQFF. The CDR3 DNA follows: TGCGCCAGCAGCCCTGACATAAACAATGAGCAGTTCTTC.

DNA of the CDR3: TGTGCCAGCACACTTACAGGGAACGTTGGCTACACCTTC. This gives the protein CASTLTGNVGYTF. The V and J genes are TRBV5-6 and TRBJ1-2, with TRBD1 as a possible D gene (6 bases). The CDR3 has 13 residues. Germline V gene sequence: CDR1 SGHDT, CDR2 YYEEEE. Trimming pared 6 bases from V and 7 bases from J, leaving 16 bases between. Based on the CDR3 plus reference TRBV5-6 and TRBJ1-2, the full variable domain is DAGVTQSPTHLIKTRGQQVTLRCSPKSGHDTVSWYQQALGQGPQFIFQYYEEEERQRGNFPDRFSGHQFPNYSSELNVNALLLGDSALYLCASTLTGNVGYTFGSGTRLTVV.

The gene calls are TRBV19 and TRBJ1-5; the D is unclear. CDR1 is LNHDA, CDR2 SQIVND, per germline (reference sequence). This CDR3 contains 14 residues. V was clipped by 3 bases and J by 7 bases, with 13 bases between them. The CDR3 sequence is CASSILRPGQPQHF. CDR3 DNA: TGTGCCAGTAGTATTTTAAGGCCGGGACAGCCCCAGCATTTT.

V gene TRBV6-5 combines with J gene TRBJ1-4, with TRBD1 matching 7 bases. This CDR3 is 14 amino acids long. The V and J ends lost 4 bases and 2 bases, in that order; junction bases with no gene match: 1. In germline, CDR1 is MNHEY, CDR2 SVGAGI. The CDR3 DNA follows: TGTGCCAGCAGTTCGGGACAGACTAATGAAAAACTGTTTTTT. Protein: CASSSGQTNEKLFF.

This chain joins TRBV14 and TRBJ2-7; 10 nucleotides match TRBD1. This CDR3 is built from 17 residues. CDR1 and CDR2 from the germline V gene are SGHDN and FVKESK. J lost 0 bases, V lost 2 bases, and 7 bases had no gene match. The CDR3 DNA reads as TGTGCCAGCAGCCAAAACCCGGGACAGGGGTCCTCCTACGAGCAGTACTTC. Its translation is CASSQNPGQGSSYEQYF.

The CDR3 nucleotides read TGTGCCAGCAGCTTAGATTATCGGAATGAAAAACTGTTTTTT. Translation: CASSLDYRNEKLFF. This sequence joins TRBV7-8 and TRBJ1-4; unclear D gene. V was shortened by 1 base and J by 5 bases, with 8 bases between the two germline ends. Germline CDR1 is SGHVS and CDR2 is FQNEAQ. This CDR3 is built from 14 residues.

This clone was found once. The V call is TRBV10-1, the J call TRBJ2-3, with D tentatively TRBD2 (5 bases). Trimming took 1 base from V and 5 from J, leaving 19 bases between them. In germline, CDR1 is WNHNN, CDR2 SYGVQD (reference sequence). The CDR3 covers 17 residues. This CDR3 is CASSELWSRTRGDTQYF. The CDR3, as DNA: TGCGCCAGCAGTGAGTTGTGGAGTAGGACCCGGGGAGATACGCAGTATTTT.

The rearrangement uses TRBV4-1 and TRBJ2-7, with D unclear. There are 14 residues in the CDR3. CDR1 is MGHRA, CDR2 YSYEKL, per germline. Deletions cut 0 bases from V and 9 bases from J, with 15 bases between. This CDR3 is CASSQDVGLRGQYF. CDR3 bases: TGCGCCAGCAGCCAAGATGTGGGCCTACGTGGGCAGTACTTC.

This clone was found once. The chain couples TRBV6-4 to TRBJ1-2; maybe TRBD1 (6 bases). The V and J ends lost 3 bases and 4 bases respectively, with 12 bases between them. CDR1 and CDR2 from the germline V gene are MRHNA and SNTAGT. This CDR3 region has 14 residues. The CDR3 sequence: CASSDNGQSYGYTF. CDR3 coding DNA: TGTGCCAGCAGTGATAACGGACAGAGCTATGGCTACACCTTC.

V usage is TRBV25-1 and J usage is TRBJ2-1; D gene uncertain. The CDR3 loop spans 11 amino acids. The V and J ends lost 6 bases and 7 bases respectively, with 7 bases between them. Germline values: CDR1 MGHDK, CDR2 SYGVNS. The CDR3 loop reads CASRSRNEQFF. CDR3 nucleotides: TGTGCCAGCAGATCCCGGAATGAGCAGTTCTTC.

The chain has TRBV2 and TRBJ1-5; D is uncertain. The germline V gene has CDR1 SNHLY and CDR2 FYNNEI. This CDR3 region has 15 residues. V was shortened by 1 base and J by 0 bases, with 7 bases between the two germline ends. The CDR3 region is CASSEVADSNQPQHF. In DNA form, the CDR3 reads TGTGCCAGCAGTGAAGTCGCAGATAGCAATCAGCCCCAGCATTTT.

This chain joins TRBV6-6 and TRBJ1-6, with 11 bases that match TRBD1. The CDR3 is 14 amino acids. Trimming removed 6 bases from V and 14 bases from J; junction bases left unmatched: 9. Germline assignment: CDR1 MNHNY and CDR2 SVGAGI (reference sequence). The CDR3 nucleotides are TGTGCCAGCAGACAGGACAGGGGGCGCGGGTCCCTCCACTTT. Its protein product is CASRQDRGRGSLHF.

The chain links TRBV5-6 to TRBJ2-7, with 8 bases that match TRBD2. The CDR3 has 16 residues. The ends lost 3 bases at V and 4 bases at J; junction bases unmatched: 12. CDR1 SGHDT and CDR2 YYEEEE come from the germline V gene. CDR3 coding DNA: TGTGCCAGCAGCTCGACTAGCGCCAATCCCCTATACGAGCAGTACTTC. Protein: CASSSTSANPLYEQYF. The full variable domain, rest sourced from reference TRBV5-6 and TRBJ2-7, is DAGVTQSPTHLIKTRGQQVTLRCSPKSGHDTVSWYQQALGQGPQFIFQYYEEEERQRGNFPDRFSGHQFPNYSSELNVNALLLGDSALYLCASSSTSANPLYEQYFGPGTRLTVT.

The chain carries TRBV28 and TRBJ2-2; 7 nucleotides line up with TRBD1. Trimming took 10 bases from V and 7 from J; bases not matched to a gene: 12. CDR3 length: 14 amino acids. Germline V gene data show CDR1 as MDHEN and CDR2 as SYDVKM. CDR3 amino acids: CATLTGSIGGELFF. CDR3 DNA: TGTGCCACCCTGACAGGGAGTATCGGCGGGGAGCTGTTTTTT.

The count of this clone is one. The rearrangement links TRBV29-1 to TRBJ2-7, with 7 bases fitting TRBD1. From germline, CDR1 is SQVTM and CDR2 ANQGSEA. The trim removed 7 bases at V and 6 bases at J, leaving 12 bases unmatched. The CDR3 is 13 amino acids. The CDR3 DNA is TGCAGCGCTCGACAGGGTCCCACTGGCGAGCAGTACTTC. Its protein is CSARQGPTGEQYF.

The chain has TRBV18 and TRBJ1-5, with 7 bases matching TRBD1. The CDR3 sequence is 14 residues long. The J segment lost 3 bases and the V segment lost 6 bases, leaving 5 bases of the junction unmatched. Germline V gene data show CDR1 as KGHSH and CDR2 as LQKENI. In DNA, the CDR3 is TGTGCCAGCTCGGAACAGGGGCCCAATCAGCCCCAGCATTTT. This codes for CASSEQGPNQPQHF.